Listed below are T cell receptor beta chains from one sample, sequenced in a study of T cells in Graves' hyperthyroidism and ophthalmopathy. TCRdb reprocessed the multiplex PCR reads via MiXCR and lists one record per CDR3 protein. The sample has 450,000 to 650,000 distinct CDR3 sequences; 14% are singletons. Sequencing was performed on blood. Receptors were obtained from a woman under 30 with Graves' ophthalmopathy. Each CDR3 is given with its conserved first and last residue. The order of the fields is CDR3 length, J gene, V gene, clone size, CDR3 protein. The listing skips clone size in some rows; elsewhere it reads once, few, many or a size class.

>17|TRBJ2-1|TRBV20-1|NA
CSATTSGTGISYNEQFF
>14|TRBJ2-2|TRBV7-2|NA
CAGSPDWNTGELFF
>15|TRBJ2-7|TRBV4-1|NA
CASSPYLIYPYEQYF
>14|TRBJ2-7|TRBV11-3|many
CASSGPPLPYEQYF
>15|TRBJ2-1|TRBV20-1|NA
CSARVAGLKYNEQFF
>18|TRBJ2-4|TRBV30|many
CAWSVLLRRAKSENIQYF
>17|TRBJ2-1|TRBV28|NA
CASSLSAASSVYNEQFF
>15|TRBJ1-1|TRBV20-1|many
CSARATGGANTEAFF
>16|TRBJ2-3|TRBV6-1|many
CASSPRWRGITDTQYF
>16|TRBJ2-4|TRBV28|NA
CASSLMGQGAENIQYF
>18|TRBJ2-6|TRBV6-6|few
CASSYLGQGTSGANVLTF
>16|TRBJ2-7|TRBV11-2|NA
CASSLVTSGRWGEQYF
>13|TRBJ1-1|TRBV30|many
CAWRQLGNTEAFF